This T cell receptor (beta chain) appears in the sequencing data of a study of blood T cell repertoires in COVID-19 (dated by TCRdb to 2020 to 2022). Study-wide context: Collaborator samples came from the United States, Italy and Spain and covered acute and convalescent phases of COVID-19. The material from the prospective study consisted of cDNA or gDNA derived from T cells, B-cell-depleted T cells, or PBMCs. Deeply sampled blood TCRbeta repertoires from subjects exposed to, actively infected with, or recovered from COVID-19 were included in the dataset. A freely available public database, intended as a resource for researchers studying the immune response to SARS-CoV-2, is where the repertoires were released. Samples were obtained from the ongoing ImmuneRACE study (first 160 participants) and from over 1,000 subjects provided by 6 global collaborators. A de-identified subject ID, COVID-19 status, age in years and sex were almost always included in the sample metadata. Where available, HLA class I and class II types were obtained from metadata supplied by the sample provider rather than from assay-based typing. Study-wide conclusions, independent of this receptor: The amount of clinical and demographic metadata varied by source and participant and was provided uncurated.

Each collaborating institution followed its own protocols to collect whole blood in K2EDTA tubes. For TCRbeta analysis, collaborators shipped samples as frozen whole blood, isolated PBMCs, or DNA extracted from either of those sample types. Here V drops 0 bases and J drops 5 bases, and the junction holds 0 bases not matched to any gene. The CDR3 holds 15 amino acids from the cysteine to the phenylalanine. This entry keeps only the CDR3 DNA: 45 bases, framed from base 1. Looking up the germline V gene (reference sequence) yields CDR1 MNHNY and CDR2 SVGAGI. TCRbeta CDR3 regions were amplified from genomic DNA using the immunoSEQ Assay, a bias-controlled multiplex PCR. The study's processing was this. Nucleated cell counts per sample were estimated from amplification of reference gene primers within the assay. To quantify the absolute abundance of each unique TCRbeta CDR3 rearrangement, sequence reads were collapsed and filtered. Productive Simpson clonality was computed per sample as the square root of Simpson's diversity index over productive rearrangements. In its TCRdb copy, this immuneACCESS table keeps in-frame sequences only and misses some clones. Where compared with another copy, unresolved V genes explain less than half of these, and the others have no known cause. That table supplies the V and J calls and clone size; D and trimming were determined from the DNA. This sample has about 150,000 clones in its table, and approximately 90% of those were observed once. Together, the top ten hold less than 0.95% of the sample.

As regards this clone: Its antigen remains undetermined. Base qualities are not recorded, but no much larger clone differs from it by a single base.

The receptor comes from a woman aged 45-60 years with acute or convalescent COVID-19. The chain links TRBV6-6 with TRBJ2-1, with 11 bases matching TRBD2. Sequences were obtained from peripheral blood. The DNA reads TGTGCCAGCAGTTACTCGACTAGCGGGGACAATGAGCAGTTCTTC. The encoded protein is CASSYSTSGDNEQFF.